This TCR beta chain was identified during a study of shared clonotypes between healthy human individuals. As for this clone: Antigen unknown.

Overall study findings and caveats: Larger richness was generally estimated for naive than memory subsets. Researchers sampled only blood; tissue repertoires likely differ.

It was into CD45RA+ naive and CD45RA-negative memory subsets that the CD4+ cells were split. Germline lookup yields CDR1 LNHDA and CDR2 SQIVND (reference sequence). Deletions cut 3 bases from V and 3 bases from J, with 15 bases between. There are 15 residues in the CDR3. TCRdb keeps only in-frame clones here, not all; method: immunoSEQ multiplex PCR. The repertoire holds some 2.4 million clones, approximately 93% seen once, with around 0.4% in the top ten. Sequencing was performed on naive CD4+ T cells from PBMCs. Subset noted: CD45RA+ positively selected. The chain joins TRBV19 to TRBJ2-7; D may match TRBD1 or TRBD2 (7 bases each). This TCR was sampled from a man younger than 30 in good health. Some clones in this sample may be carry-over from other donors' samples. The CDR3 here is CASSITAGGVYEQYF. The DNA of the CDR3 is TGTGCCAGTAGTATCACGGCAGGGGGGGTCTACGAGCAGTACTTC. Together with reference TRBV19 and TRBJ2-7, the CDR3 gives the full variable domain: DGGITQSPKYLFRKEGQNVTLSCEQNLNHDAMYWYRQDPGQGLRLIYYSQIVNDFQKGDIAEGYSVSREKKESFPLTVTSAQKNPTAFYLCASSITAGGVYEQYFGPGTRLTVT.